The rows below give T cell receptor beta chains drawn from one sample of a study of blood T cell repertoires in COVID-19. Clones were sequenced by immunoSEQ multiplex PCR, and TCRdb holds only the in-frame ones, with some missing. The sample consists of some 300,000 clones, over 80% of them appearing once. Sequencing input: peripheral blood. The receptors derive from a woman in her forties or fifties with COVID-19, enrolled during active disease. Each CDR3 is given with its conserved first and last residue. D genes are given only for firm matches. Size is omitted from some rows. Given values are once, few, many or a class for expanded clones.

.	TRBV5-4	.	TRBJ2-6	TGTGCCAGCAGCTTACGAGTTTCCTCTGGGGCCAACGTCCTGACTTTC	CASSLRVSSGANVLTF
.	TRBV9	TRBD1	TRBJ1-1	TGTGCCAGCAGCAAACAGGGGATGAACACTGAAGCTTTCTTT	CASSKQGMNTEAFF
.	TRBV5-1	.	TRBJ2-2	TGCGCCAGCAGCCCGGCGGGTAACACCGGGGAGCTGTTTTTT	CASSPAGNTGELFF
.	TRBV29-1	TRBD1	TRBJ1-2	TGCAGCGTCGTCGGACAGGGGCACTGGGGCTACACCTTC	CSVVGQGHWGYTF
.	TRBV3-1/TRBV3-2	TRBD2	TRBJ2-2	TGTGCCAGCAGCGCGGCGGGGGGAAAAACCGGGGAGCTGTTTTTT	CASSAAGGKTGELFF
.	TRBV6-5	.	TRBJ2-7	TGTGCCAGCGTGGGAGCCCCGGAGTGGGAGCAGTACTTC	CASVGAPEWEQYF
.	TRBV10-2	.	TRBJ2-1	TGCGCCAGCGAAGAGCACAATGAGCAGTTCTTC	CASEEHNEQFF
.	TRBV18	TRBD1	TRBJ1-1	TGTGCCAGCTCACTAAACCAGGGTCTTAAGGGGGCGGCTGAAGCTTTCTTT	CASSLNQGLKGAAEAFF
few	TRBV7-2	TRBD2	TRBJ2-7	TGTGCTAGCGGGAGGGCCTACGAGCAGTACTTC	CASGRAYEQYF
.	TRBV29-1	TRBD2	TRBJ2-3	TGCAGCGAAGCGGGAGGGGCATTAGGCACAGATACGCAGTATTTT	CSEAGGALGTDTQYF
once	TRBV27	.	TRBJ2-3	TGTGCCAGCAGTTTCTTCCGGGGTTATGTCTTAGATACGCAGTATTTT	CASSFFRGYVLDTQYF
.	TRBV6-5	TRBD2	TRBJ2-1	TGTGCCAGCAGTTACTCCCCTAGCGGGAGTTTAGGTGAGCAGTTCTTC	CASSYSPSGSLGEQFF
once	TRBV19	TRBD1	TRBJ2-3	TGTGCCAGTAGGACAGGGGATACGCAGTATTTT	CASRTGDTQYF
.	TRBV29-1	TRBD2	TRBJ2-3	TGCAGCGTTGAGGCGGGAGGGGGTACTGCGCAGTATTTT	CSVEAGGGTAQYF
.	TRBV6-5	.	TRBJ1-5	TGTGCCAGCACTCCAGGTTCTAGCAATCAGCCCCAGCATTTT	CASTPGSSNQPQHF
.	TRBV19	TRBD1	TRBJ1-5	TGTGCCAGTAGTATAGGGAACAGGGGGACGAATCAGCCCCAGCATTTT	CASSIGNRGTNQPQHF
.	TRBV7-8	TRBD2	TRBJ2-7	TGTGCCAGCAGCGGAGAGACCGGGAGGGTTTACGAGCAGTACTTC	CASSGETGRVYEQYF